This passage covers 23 T cell receptor beta chains from one sample sequenced in a study of blood T cell repertoires in COVID-19. The repertoire was sequenced with immunoSEQ multiplex PCR; TCRdb's copy has only in-frame clones and lacks some. This sample has 180,000 or so clones; over 70% occur once, and the top ten carry approximately 12%. The sample consisted of PBMCs or T cells enriched from blood (not recorded which). All receptors derive from an older woman who had recovered from COVID-19.

The chain employs TRBV25-1 and TRBJ2-5; 15 nucleotides align to TRBD2. Losses at the gene ends were 3 bases for V and 5 bases for J; bases not matched to a gene: 7. The V gene's germline CDR1 is MGHDK and CDR2 SYGVNS. The CDR3 runs 17 residues. CDR3 region: CASSDGLAGGPWETQYF. The CDR3 DNA reads as TGTGCCAGCAGTGATGGACTAGCGGGGGGGCCGTGGGAGACCCAGTACTTC.

This chain links TRBV6-5 with TRBJ1-1, with 7 bases matching TRBD1. From germline, CDR1 is MNHEY and CDR2 SVGAGI. The CDR3 contains 13 residues. V lost 8 bases and J lost 4; bases outside the gene matches: 7. The CDR3 nucleotides read TGTGCCAGCTTTAAGGGGGCCGCCACTGAAGCTTTCTTT. Translating gives CASFKGAATEAFF.

In its sample, this clone was seen a few times. The chain couples TRBV7-3 to TRBJ2-1; TRBD2 agrees at 14 bases. Unmatched junction bases numbered 4, after V lost 0 bases and J lost 6 bases. This CDR3 is built from 17 residues. In germline, CDR1 is SGHTA, CDR2 FQGTGA. The CDR3 sequence is CASSLTGLAGATNEQFF. The CDR3 DNA reads as TGTGCCAGCAGCTTAACGGGACTAGCGGGGGCAACCAATGAGCAGTTCTTC.

This chain uses TRBV11-3 with TRBJ2-1; D may be TRBD1 (5 bases). Germline V gene data show CDR1 as SGHNT and CDR2 as YENEEA. V was cut by 4 bases and J by 5 bases, with 6 bases left in between. The CDR3 is 12 amino acids. CDR3 region: CASSSRDNEQFF. The CDR3 DNA follows: TGTGCCAGCAGCTCCAGGGACAATGAGCAGTTCTTC. The whole variable domain, remainder taken from reference TRBV11-3 and TRBJ2-1, is EAGVVQSPRYKIIEKKQPVAFWCNPISGHNTLYWYLQNLGQGPELLIRYENEEAVDDSQLPKDRFSAERLKGVDSTLKIQPAELGDSAVYLCASSSRDNEQFFGPGTRLTVL.

The CDR3 nucleotides are TGTGCCTTACGCCGAGGGCAAGCGAACACTGAAGCTTTCTTT. It yields the protein CALRRGQANTEAFF. The V and J genes are TRBV6-4 and TRBJ1-1; D unresolved. The CDR3 runs 14 residues. The V end was cut by 11 bases, the J end by 1 base, with 17 bases between. Germline V gene lookup returns CDR1 MRHNA and CDR2 SNTAGT.

The V gene is TRBV18, the J gene TRBJ1-4, with D possibly being TRBD1 (5 bases). V was clipped by 4 bases and J by 8 bases, with 14 bases between them. The CDR3 is 14 residues long. Germline V gives CDR1 KGHSH, CDR2 LQKENI. DNA of the CDR3: TGTGCCAGCTCACGTAGCCAGGAGGGGGAAAAACTGTTTTTT. Protein sequence: CASSRSQEGEKLFF.

This clone was found a few times. The J gene is TRBJ2-3, the V gene TRBV5-1; 9 bases map to TRBD2. Germline assignment: CDR1 SGHRS and CDR2 YFSETQ. Losses at the gene ends were 4 bases for V and 5 bases for J; bases not matched to a gene: 11. The CDR3 runs to 16 residues. As DNA, the CDR3 is TGCGCCAGCAGCCAAACATTAGCGGGAGTGAGAGATACGCAGTATTTT. Translated, it gives CASSQTLAGVRDTQYF.

V is TRBV4-2 and J is TRBJ2-1, with D perhaps TRBD2 (6 bases). Trimming pared 1 base from V and 0 bases from J, leaving 10 bases between. Looked up from germline, CDR1 is LGHNA and CDR2 is YNFKEQ. This CDR3 has 16 residues. Here the CDR3 reads CASSQAGEASYNEQFF. For the CDR3, the DNA is TGTGCCAGCAGCCAAGCGGGGGAGGCCTCCTACAATGAGCAGTTCTTC.

This clone was picked up a small number of times. The chain uses TRBV3-1 (or the pseudogene TRBV3-2) and TRBJ1-1; 10 bases map to TRBD1. The CDR3 has 15 residues. Germline lookup yields CDR1 LGHDT and CDR2 YNNKEL (reference sequence). The J segment lost 7 bases and the V segment lost 3 bases, leaving 8 bases of the junction unmatched. The CDR3 here is CASSQGTGAFNEAFF. Here the CDR3 DNA reads TGTGCCAGCAGCCAGGGGACAGGGGCTTTTAATGAAGCTTTCTTT.

The CDR3 here is CASSVSGTDTQYF. CDR3 sequence (DNA): TGTGCCAGCAGCGTCTCTGGCACAGATACGCAGTATTTT. The chain employs TRBV7-3 and TRBJ2-3; D uncertain. Germline CDR1 and CDR2: SGHTA and FQGTGA. V was trimmed by 5 bases and J by 1 base, leaving 7 bases between them. This CDR3 is built from 13 residues.

This sequence joins TRBV5-1 and TRBJ2-1, with 9 bases matching TRBD2. V lost 4 bases to trimming and J lost 5 bases; unmatched junction nucleotides: 10. Germline lookup yields CDR1 SGHRS and CDR2 YFSETQ. The CDR3 runs to 16 residues. CDR3 sequence reads: CASSLGGGRGHNEQFF. The CDR3 bases are TGCGCCAGCAGCCTGGGGGGCGGGAGGGGCCACAATGAGCAGTTCTTC.

The V and J genes are TRBV9 and TRBJ2-7; D possibly corresponds to TRBD2 (7 bases). Germline values: CDR1 SGDLS, CDR2 YYNGEE. The CDR3 sequence is 14 residues long. V was shortened by 4 bases and J by 6 bases, with 17 bases between the two germline ends. The CDR3 loop reads CASSLGGVSGEQYF. The CDR3 region has the DNA TGTGCCAGCAGCCTAGGGGGGGTATCTGGCGAGCAGTACTTC.

The chain joins TRBV5-1 to TRBJ1-4; 7 bases agree with TRBD1. CDR1 is SGHRS and CDR2 is YFSETQ in the germline V gene. This CDR3 has 15 residues. V lost 3 bases to trimming and J lost 6 bases; unmatched junction nucleotides: 8. CDR3: CASSYDRAGYEKLFF. Here the CDR3 DNA reads TGCGCCAGCAGCTACGACAGGGCTGGGTATGAAAAACTGTTTTTT.

This sequence joins TRBV3-1 (or the pseudogene TRBV3-2) and TRBJ1-6, with D hard to call. Trimming removed 1 base from V and 13 bases from J, with 14 bases in between. This CDR3 region has 14 residues. Germline V lookup: CDR1 LGHDT, CDR2 YNNKEL (reference sequence). CDR3 in DNA: TGTGCCAGCAGCCAAGCGAACGGGGAGATTCCCCTCCACTTT. Translation gives CASSQANGEIPLHF.

The rearrangement uses TRBV19 and TRBJ1-5; D may be TRBD1 (5 bases). This CDR3 contains 15 residues. Trimming took off 4 bases at V and 0 bases at J, with 10 bases between the two ends. Germline values: CDR1 LNHDA, CDR2 SQIVND (reference sequence). Here the CDR3 reads CASSTGLTSNQPQHF. For the CDR3, the DNA is TGTGCCAGTAGTACGGGACTCACTAGCAATCAGCCCCAGCATTTT.

The sample holds a few counts of this clone. The chain employs TRBV9 and TRBJ2-5, with TRBD2 matching 10 bases. The length of the CDR3 is 17 residues. The V segment lost 0 bases and the J segment 4 bases; nucleotides outside the gene matches: 9. Germline CDR1 and CDR2: SGDLS and YYNGEE. The CDR3 loop is CASSVGASGSLGETQYF. Written as DNA, the CDR3 is TGTGCCAGCAGCGTAGGGGCTAGCGGGAGTCTCGGAGAGACCCAGTACTTC. Drawing the rest from reference TRBV9 and TRBJ2-5, the complete variable domain is DSGVTQTPKHLITATGQRVTLRCSPRSGDLSVYWYQQSLDQGLQFLIQYYNGEERAKGNILERFSAQQFPDLHSELNLSSLELGDSALYFCASSVGASGSLGETQYFGPGTRLLVL.

This rearrangement joins TRBV15 to TRBJ2-6; 8 positions agree with TRBD1. V lost 7 bases to trimming and J lost 1 base; unmatched junction nucleotides: 12. Germline CDR1 reads LNHNV; CDR2 reads YYDKDF (reference sequence). The CDR3 covers 18 residues. DNA for the CDR3: TGTGCCACCACTCCTGAGGCCCAGGGGGCTTCTGGGGCCAACGTCCTGACTTTC. Its translation: CATTPEAQGASGANVLTF.

The V call is TRBV7-2, the J call TRBJ2-3; TRBD1 aligns across 9 bases. Germline V CDR1 and CDR2: SGHTA, FQGNSA. CDR3 length: 14 amino acids. V lost 6 bases, J lost 2 bases, and 3 bases stayed unmatched. This chain's CDR3 is CASRWTGDTDTQYF. DNA of the CDR3: TGTGCCAGCAGATGGACAGGGGACACAGATACGCAGTATTTT.

V usage is TRBV7-2 and J usage is TRBJ2-3; possibly TRBD2 for D (5 bases). Germline CDR1 reads SGHTA; CDR2 reads FQGNSA. The CDR3 covers 14 residues. The ends were cut back, 5 bases at V and 2 bases at J, with 11 bases in the middle. The CDR3 bases are TGTGCCAGCAGCCCCGGGATCCACACAGATACGCAGTATTTT. Translating gives CASSPGIHTDTQYF. Full variable domain (outside the CDR3, taken from reference TRBV7-2 and TRBJ2-3): GAGVSQSPSNKVTEKGKDVELRCDPISGHTALYWYRQSLGQGLEFLIYFQGNSAPDKSGLPSDRFSAERTGGSVSTLTIQRTQQEDSAVYLCASSPGIHTDTQYFGPGTRLTVL.

This clone was detected ten times or more. The chain carries TRBV7-3 and TRBJ1-1, with D possibly matching TRBD1 (6 bases). The germline CDR1 and CDR2 sequences are SGHTA and FQGTGA. This CDR3 has 13 residues. Trimming took 5 bases from V and 5 from J, leaving 12 bases between them. The CDR3 region has the DNA TGTGCCAGCAGCCAGGGGTGGGGAACTGAAGCTTTCTTT. Its translation is CASSQGWGTEAFF.

This chain connects TRBV9 to TRBJ2-1, with D perhaps matching TRBD2 (5 bases). The germline V and J ends were trimmed by 3 bases and 4 bases, with 8 bases remaining between them. This CDR3 is built from 13 residues. Germline CDR1 is SGDLS and CDR2 is YYNGEE. The CDR3 here is CASSAGNYNEQFF. In DNA form, the CDR3 reads TGTGCCAGCAGCGCGGGGAATTACAATGAGCAGTTCTTC.

This clone showed up just a few times. The V and J genes are TRBV7-9 and TRBJ2-7; D perhaps matches TRBD2 (7 bases). The CDR3 covers 13 residues. Germline loops: CDR1 SEHNR, CDR2 FQNEAQ (reference sequence). Trimming shortened V by 4 bases and J by 2 bases, and 9 bases separated the two germline ends. CDR3 protein: CASSWEGAYEQYF. Here the CDR3 DNA reads TGTGCCAGCAGCTGGGAGGGGGCCTACGAGCAGTACTTC.

Only a few counts were recorded for this clone. The chain recombines TRBV5-1 with TRBJ2-1; the D is unclear. The germline V gene encodes CDR1 SGHRS and CDR2 YFSETQ. The V end lost 3 bases, the J end lost 0 bases, and 13 bases lay between the germline ends. The CDR3 is 16 residues long. The CDR3 is CASSYDILSSYNEQFF. CDR3 sequence (DNA): TGCGCCAGCAGCTACGATATTTTGAGCTCCTACAATGAGCAGTTCTTC.